Following are 2 T cell receptor beta chains from one sample sequenced in a study of blood T cells in healthy people across ages. PCR was performed a second time for about 6 to 11 cycles using a sample-barcoded 5' primer and a J-beta primer mix. Using its own MiXCR run on the 5' RACE reads, TCRdb lists one record per CDR3 protein. The profile shows 1.5 million to 2 million distinct CDR3 sequences, approximately 50% of them singletons. The sequencing input was blood. The receptor source for this set is a woman in her thirties or forties in good health.

The chain employs TRBV7-9 and TRBJ1-5; 8 nucleotides align to TRBD1. Per the germline V gene, CDR1 is SEHNR and CDR2 is FQNEAQ (reference sequence). The CDR3 is 16 residues long. The V gene end was trimmed by 4 bases and the J gene end by 1 base; junction bases not matched to a gene: 6. The CDR3 DNA sequence: TGTGCCAGCAGCTCCTCGACAGGGGACAGCAATCAGCCCCAGCATTTT. It is translated as CASSSSTGDSNQPQHF. Using reference TRBV7-9 and TRBJ1-5 for the parts outside the CDR3, the full variable domain is DTGVSQNPRHKITKRGQNVTFRCDPISEHNRLYWYRQTLGQGPEFLTYFQNEAQLEKSRLLSDRFSAERPKGSFSTLEIQRTEQGDSAMYLCASSSSTGDSNQPQHFGDGTRLSIL.

The rearrangement links TRBV2 to TRBJ2-3; 8 bases map to TRBD2. This CDR3 is built from 16 residues. Germline V gene lookup returns CDR1 SNHLY and CDR2 FYNNEI. J gave up 5 bases and V 6 bases, and 13 bases lay outside the gene matches. CDR3 residues: CASRLGLAGAIDTQYF. Here the CDR3 DNA reads TGTGCCAGCAGGCTTGGACTAGCAGGGGCGATAGATACGCAGTATTTT.